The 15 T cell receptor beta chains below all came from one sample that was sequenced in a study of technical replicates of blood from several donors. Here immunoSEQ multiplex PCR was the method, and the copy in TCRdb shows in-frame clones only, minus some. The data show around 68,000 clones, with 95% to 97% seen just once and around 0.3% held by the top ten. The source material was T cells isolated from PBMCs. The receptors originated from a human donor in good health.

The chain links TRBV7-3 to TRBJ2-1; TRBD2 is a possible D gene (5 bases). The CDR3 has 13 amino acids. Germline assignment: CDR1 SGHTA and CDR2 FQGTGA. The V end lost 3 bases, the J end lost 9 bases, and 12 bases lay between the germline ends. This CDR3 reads CASSFGREGEQFF. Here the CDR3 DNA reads TGTGCCAGCAGCTTCGGCCGTGAGGGTGAGCAGTTCTTC.

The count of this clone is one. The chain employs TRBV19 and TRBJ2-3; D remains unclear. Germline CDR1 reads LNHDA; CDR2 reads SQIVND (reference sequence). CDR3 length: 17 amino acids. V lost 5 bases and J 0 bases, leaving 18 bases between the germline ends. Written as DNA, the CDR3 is TGTGCCAGTAGTCCCCTCCAGCAGGTCATTAGCACAGATACGCAGTATTTT. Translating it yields CASSPLQQVISTDTQYF. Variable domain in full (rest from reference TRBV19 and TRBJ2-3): DGGITQSPKYLFRKEGQNVTLSCEQNLNHDAMYWYRQDPGQGLRLIYYSQIVNDFQKGDIAEGYSVSREKKESFPLTVTSAQKNPTAFYLCASSPLQQVISTDTQYFGPGTRLTVL.

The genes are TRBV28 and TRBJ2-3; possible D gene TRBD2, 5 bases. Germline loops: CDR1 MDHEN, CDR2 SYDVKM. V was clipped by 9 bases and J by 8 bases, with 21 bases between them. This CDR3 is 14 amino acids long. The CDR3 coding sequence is TGTGCCAGTACGATGGTGCCCGCCGGAGGTACGCAGTATTTT. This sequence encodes CASTMVPAGGTQYF.

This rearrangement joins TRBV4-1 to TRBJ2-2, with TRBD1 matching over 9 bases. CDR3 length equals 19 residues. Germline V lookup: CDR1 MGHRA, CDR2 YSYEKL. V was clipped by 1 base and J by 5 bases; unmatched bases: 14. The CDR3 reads CASSQAGGTGGGGTGELFF. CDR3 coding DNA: TGCGCCAGCAGCCAAGCAGGGGGTACAGGGGGCGGCGGAACCGGGGAGCTGTTTTTT.

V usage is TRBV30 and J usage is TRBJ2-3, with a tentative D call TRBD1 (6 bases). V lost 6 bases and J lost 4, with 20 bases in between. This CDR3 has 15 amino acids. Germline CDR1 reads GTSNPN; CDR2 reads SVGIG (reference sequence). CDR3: CACRQPGARADTQYF. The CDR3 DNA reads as TGTGCCTGCCGGCAGCCAGGGGCTCGGGCAGATACGCAGTATTTT.

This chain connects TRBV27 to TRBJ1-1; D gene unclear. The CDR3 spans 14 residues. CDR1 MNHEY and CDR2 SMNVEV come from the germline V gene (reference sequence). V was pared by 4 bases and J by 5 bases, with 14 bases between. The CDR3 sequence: CASSYRERGTEAFF. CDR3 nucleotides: TGTGCCAGCAGTTACCGGGAGCGAGGGACTGAAGCTTTCTTT.

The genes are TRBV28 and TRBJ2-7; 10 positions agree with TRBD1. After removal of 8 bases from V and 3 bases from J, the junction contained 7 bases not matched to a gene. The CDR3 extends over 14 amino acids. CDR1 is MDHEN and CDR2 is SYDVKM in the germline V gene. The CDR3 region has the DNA TGTGCCAGCCTGGGACAGGGGAGTTTCTACGAGCAGTACTTC. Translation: CASLGQGSFYEQYF.

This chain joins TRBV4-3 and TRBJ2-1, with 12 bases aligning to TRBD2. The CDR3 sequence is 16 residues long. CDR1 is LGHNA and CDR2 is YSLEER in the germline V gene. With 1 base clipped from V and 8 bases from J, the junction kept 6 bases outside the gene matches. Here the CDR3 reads CASSQVLAGGSDEQFF. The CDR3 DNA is TGCGCCAGCAGCCAAGTACTAGCGGGAGGATCTGATGAGCAGTTCTTC.

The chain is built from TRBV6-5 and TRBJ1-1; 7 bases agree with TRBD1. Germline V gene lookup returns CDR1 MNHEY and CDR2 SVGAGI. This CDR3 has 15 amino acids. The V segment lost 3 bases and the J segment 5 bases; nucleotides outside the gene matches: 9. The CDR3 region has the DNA TGTGCCAGCAGTTATTCATTGACAGGGCGGACTGAAGCTTTCTTT. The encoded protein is CASSYSLTGRTEAFF.

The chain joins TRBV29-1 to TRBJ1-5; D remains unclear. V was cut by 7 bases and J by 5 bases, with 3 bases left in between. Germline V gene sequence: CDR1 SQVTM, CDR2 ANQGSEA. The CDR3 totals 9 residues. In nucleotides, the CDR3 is TGCAGCGACTATCAGCCCCAGCATTTT. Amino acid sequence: CSDYQPQHF.

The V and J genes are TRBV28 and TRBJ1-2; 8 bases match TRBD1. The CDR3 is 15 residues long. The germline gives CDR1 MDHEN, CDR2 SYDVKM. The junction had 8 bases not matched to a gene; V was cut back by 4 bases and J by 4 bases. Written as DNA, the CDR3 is TGTGCCAGCAGTTCCCCCCCGGGACAGGTCTATGGCTACACCTTC. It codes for CASSSPPGQVYGYTF.

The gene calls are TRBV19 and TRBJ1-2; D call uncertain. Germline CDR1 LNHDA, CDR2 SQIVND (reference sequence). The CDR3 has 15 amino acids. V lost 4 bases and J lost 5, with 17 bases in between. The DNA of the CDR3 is TGTGCCAGTAGTAGAAACTCCCAGGTCATTTATGGCTACACCTTC. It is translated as CASSRNSQVIYGYTF. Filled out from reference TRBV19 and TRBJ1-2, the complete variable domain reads DGGITQSPKYLFRKEGQNVTLSCEQNLNHDAMYWYRQDPGQGLRLIYYSQIVNDFQKGDIAEGYSVSREKKESFPLTVTSAQKNPTAFYLCASSRNSQVIYGYTFGSGTRLTVV.

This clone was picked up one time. The CDR3 region has the DNA TGCGCCAGCAGCCATGCAGGGGGAATGCTGCCGAACACTGAAGCTTTCTTT. Translating it yields CASSHAGGMLPNTEAFF. V and J are TRBV5-1 and TRBJ1-1, with 7 bases aligning to TRBD1. J gave up 1 base and V 4 bases, and 13 bases lay outside the gene matches. Looked up from germline, CDR1 is SGHRS and CDR2 is YFSETQ. This CDR3 has 17 residues.

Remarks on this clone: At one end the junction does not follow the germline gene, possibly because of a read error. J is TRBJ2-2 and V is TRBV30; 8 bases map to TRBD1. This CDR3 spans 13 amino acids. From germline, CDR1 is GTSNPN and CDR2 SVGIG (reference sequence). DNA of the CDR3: TGTGCCTGGCGGACAGGGAACATCGGGGAGCTGTTTTTT. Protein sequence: CAWRTGNIGELFF.

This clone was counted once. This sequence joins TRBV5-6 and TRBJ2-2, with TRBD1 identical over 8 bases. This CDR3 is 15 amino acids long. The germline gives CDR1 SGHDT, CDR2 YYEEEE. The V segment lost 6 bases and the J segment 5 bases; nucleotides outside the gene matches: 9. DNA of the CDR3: TGTGCCAGCAACAACCGGGACAGGTGGACCGGGGAGCTGTTTTTT. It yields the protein CASNNRDRWTGELFF.